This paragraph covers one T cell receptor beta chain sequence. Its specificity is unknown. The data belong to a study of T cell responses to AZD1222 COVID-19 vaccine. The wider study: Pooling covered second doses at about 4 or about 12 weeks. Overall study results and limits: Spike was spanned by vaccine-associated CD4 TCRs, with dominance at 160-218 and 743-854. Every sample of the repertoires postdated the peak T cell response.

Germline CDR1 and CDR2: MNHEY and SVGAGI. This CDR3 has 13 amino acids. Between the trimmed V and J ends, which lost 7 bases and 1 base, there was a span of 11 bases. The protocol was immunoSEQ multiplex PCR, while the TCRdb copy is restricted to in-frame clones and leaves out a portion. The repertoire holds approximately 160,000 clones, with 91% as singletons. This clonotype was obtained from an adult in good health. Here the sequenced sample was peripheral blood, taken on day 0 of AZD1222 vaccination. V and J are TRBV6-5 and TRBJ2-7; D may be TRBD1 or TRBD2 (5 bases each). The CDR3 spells CASMRGISYEQYF. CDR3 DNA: TGTGCCAGCATGAGGGGCATTTCCTACGAGCAGTACTTC.